This T cell receptor beta chain was obtained from a study of blood T cells in healthy people across ages. Germline V CDR1 and CDR2: WNHNN, SYGVQD (reference sequence). The CDR3 covers 13 residues. Combining a sample-barcoded 5' primer with a J-beta primer mix, a second PCR ran for roughly 7 to 12 cycles. TCRdb used MiXCR to reprocess the 5' RACE reads, holding one entry per CDR3 protein. The top ten hold roughly 12% of the sample, which has fewer than 2,000,000 distinct CDR3 sequences, about 31% seen once. The source material was blood. This clonotype was obtained from a woman aged 30 to 39 in good health. J is TRBJ2-5 and V is TRBV10-1; D ambiguous. The last part of the DNA fits TRBJ2-7 better; the J call may be wrong. CDR3 loop: CATQTAGLLEQYF. In DNA, the CDR3 is TGCGCCACTCAGACGGCAGGCCTGCTCGAGCAGTACTTC.